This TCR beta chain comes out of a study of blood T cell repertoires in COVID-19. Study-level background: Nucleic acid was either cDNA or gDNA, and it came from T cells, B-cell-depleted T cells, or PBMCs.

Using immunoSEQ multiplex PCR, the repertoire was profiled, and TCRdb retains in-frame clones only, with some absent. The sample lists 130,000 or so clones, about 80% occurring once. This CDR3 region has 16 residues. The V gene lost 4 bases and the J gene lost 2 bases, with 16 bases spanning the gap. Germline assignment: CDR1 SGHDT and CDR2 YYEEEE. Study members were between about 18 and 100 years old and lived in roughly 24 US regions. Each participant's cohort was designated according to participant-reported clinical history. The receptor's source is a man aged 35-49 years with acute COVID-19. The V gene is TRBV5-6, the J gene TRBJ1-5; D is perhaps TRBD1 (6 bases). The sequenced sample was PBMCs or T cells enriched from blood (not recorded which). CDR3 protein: CASSLNPGHGNQPQHF. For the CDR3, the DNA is TGTGCCAGCAGCCTAAACCCGGGACACGGCAATCAGCCCCAGCATTTT.